The T cell receptor (beta chain) described here comes from a study of T cells in Graves' hyperthyroidism and ophthalmopathy. The CDR3 covers 15 residues. Trimming shortened V by 3 bases and J by 5 bases, and 16 bases separated the two germline ends. Germline V gene lookup returns CDR1 MNHNS and CDR2 SASEGT. There were TCR beta CDR3 regions amplified from RNA transcripts. With the HTBI primer set, the TCR CDR3 went through a first round of RT-PCR. TCRdb independently ran MiXCR on the multiplex PCR reads; one entry per CDR3 protein. This sample carries approximately 590,000 distinct CDR3 sequences, 15% to 18% of them seen once, and the ten largest clones take roughly 6.6%. Reasons for excluding patients were uncontrolled infection, other autoimmune disease, pregnancy or lactation.

Sequenced sample: blood. V gene TRBV6-1 combines with J gene TRBJ2-5; D possibly corresponds to TRBD2 (5 bases). This receptor was taken from a woman aged 25 to 39 with Graves' hyperthyroidism. This CDR3 is CASSEGVGVWETQYF. Written as DNA, the CDR3 is TGTGCCAGCAGTGAGGGAGTTGGGGTCTGGGAGACCCAGTACTTC.